Following are 11 T cell receptor beta chains from one sample sequenced in a study of T-cell memory formation after mild COVID-19. MiXCR, applied by TCRdb to the 5' RACE reads, yields one record per CDR3 protein. The data hold roughly 250,000 distinct CDR3 sequences, with roughly 15% observed a single time. The sequencing sample was made of PBMCs or a T cell subset sorted from them (not recorded which). Every receptor here comes from a man aged 18 to 29 who had mild COVID-19 (a few samples of this study predate the infection). Cell type and time point are not known.

The rearrangement links TRBV20-1 to TRBJ2-2, with D uncertain. The germline V and J ends were trimmed by 2 bases and 1 base, with 5 bases remaining between them. The CDR3 has 13 residues. Germline assignment: CDR1 DFQATT and CDR2 SNEGSKA (reference sequence). The CDR3 loop is CSARKENTGELFF. CDR3 coding DNA: TGCAGTGCTAGAAAAGAGAACACCGGGGAGCTGTTTTTT.

The chain joins TRBV6-1 to TRBJ2-3; D assignment may be TRBD1 or TRBD2 (7 bases each). This CDR3 is 13 amino acids long. Germline assignment: CDR1 MNHNS and CDR2 SASEGT. Deletions cut 4 bases from V and 11 bases from J, with 16 bases between. Here the CDR3 DNA reads TGTGCCAGCAGTGGGACTAGGGGGCTAGGGCAGTATTTT. Protein product: CASSGTRGLGQYF.

The V and J genes are TRBV7-6 and TRBJ2-1; D remains unclear. This CDR3 is 15 amino acids long. Trimming took 1 base from V and 8 from J, leaving 15 bases between them. The germline CDR1 and CDR2 sequences are SGHVS and FNYEAQ. CDR3 region: CASSLGSHGRYEQFF. Written as DNA, the CDR3 is TGTGCCAGCAGCTTAGGAAGTCATGGACGCTATGAGCAGTTCTTC.

This clonotype has only a few counts. The genes are TRBV5-1 and TRBJ1-1; no definite D call. The CDR3 length is 14 residues. Between the trimmed V and J ends, which lost 4 bases and 3 bases, there was a span of 13 bases. From germline, CDR1 is SGHRS and CDR2 YFSETQ. The CDR3 loop is CASSPEEVHTEAFF. As DNA, the CDR3 is TGCGCCAGCAGCCCAGAAGAGGTGCACACTGAAGCTTTCTTT. The full variable domain, rest sourced from reference TRBV5-1 and TRBJ1-1, is KAGVTQTPRYLIKTRGQQVTLSCSPISGHRSVSWYQQTPGQGLQFLFEYFSETQRNKGNFPGRFSGRQFSNSRSEMNVSTLELGDSALYLCASSPEEVHTEAFFGQGTRLTVV.

This clonotype was counted between two and nine times. The V call is TRBV15, the J call TRBJ1-3; D not resolved. Germline V gene data show CDR1 as LNHNV and CDR2 as YYDKDF (reference sequence). With 0 bases removed from V and 6 bases from J, the gap between germline ends came to 3 bases. This CDR3 has 12 amino acids. CDR3 coding DNA: TGTGCCACCAGCAGAGATGAAAACACCATATATTTT. Amino acids: CATSRDENTIYF.

The chain has TRBV5-1 and TRBJ2-3; TRBD2 aligns across 7 bases. The CDR3 consists of 16 residues. Per the germline V gene, CDR1 is SGHRS and CDR2 is YFSETQ. V shed 4 bases, J shed 3 bases, and the junction held 11 bases outside the gene matches. The CDR3: CASSPTTSAGTDTQYF. DNA for the CDR3: TGCGCCAGCAGCCCGACAACTAGCGCCGGGACAGATACGCAGTATTTT.

A few counts support this clonotype. The chain uses TRBV5-1 and TRBJ2-1; D not resolved. The CDR3 loop spans 13 amino acids. Germline V gene sequence: CDR1 SGHRS, CDR2 YFSETQ. Between the trimmed V and J ends, which lost 7 bases and 6 bases, there was a span of 14 bases. The CDR3 sequence: CASSRPDGNEQFF. The CDR3 nucleotides read TGCGCCAGCTCCCGACCGGACGGCAATGAGCAGTTCTTC.

This clonotype was observed a few times. V gene TRBV18 combines with J gene TRBJ2-3; 7 nucleotides match TRBD1. After removal of 0 bases from V and 6 bases from J, the junction contained 15 bases not matched to a gene. CDR1 is KGHSH and CDR2 is LQKENI in the germline V gene. The CDR3 runs 18 residues. CDR3: CASSPPSSRGRVSDTQYF. The CDR3 bases are TGTGCCAGCTCACCACCATCCTCGAGGGGGCGTGTTTCGGATACGCAGTATTTT.

This clonotype was seen more than once but under ten times. This rearrangement joins TRBV12-5 to TRBJ2-5, with a weak D call TRBD2 (6 bases). V was pared by 6 bases and J by 5 bases, with 16 bases between. The CDR3 loop spans 14 amino acids. CDR1 and CDR2 (germline): LGHNT, FRNRAP. CDR3 nucleotide sequence: TGTGCTAGTGGCCGCCGTGGGGGGATGGAGACCCAGTACTTC. It encodes CASGRRGGMETQYF.

The rearrangement uses TRBV4-1 and TRBJ1-5; TRBD1 matches 12 bases. From germline, CDR1 is MGHRA and CDR2 YSYEKL. V lost 4 bases, J lost 6 bases, and 4 bases stayed unmatched. The CDR3 is 15 residues long. CDR3 in DNA: TGCGCCAGCAGCCGGGGACAGGGGGCGGTTCAGCCCCAGCATTTT. Translating it yields CASSRGQGAVQPQHF.

This clonotype was recorded a few times. J is TRBJ1-3 and V is TRBV7-2; 7 nucleotides line up with TRBD1. CDR1 and CDR2 (germline): SGHTA, FQGNSA. With V trimmed by 7 bases and J by 11 bases, 11 bases remained unmatched. The CDR3 loop spans 13 amino acids. CDR3 residues: CASTLEGGRSIYF. Written as DNA, the CDR3 is TGTGCCAGCACGCTAGAAGGGGGCCGATCCATATATTTT. Full variable domain (missing parts from reference TRBV7-2 and TRBJ1-3): GAGVSQSPSNKVTEKGKDVELRCDPISGHTALYWYRQSLGQGLEFLIYFQGNSAPDKSGLPSDRFSAERTGGSVSTLTIQRTQQEDSAVYLCASTLEGGRSIYFGEGSWLTVV.